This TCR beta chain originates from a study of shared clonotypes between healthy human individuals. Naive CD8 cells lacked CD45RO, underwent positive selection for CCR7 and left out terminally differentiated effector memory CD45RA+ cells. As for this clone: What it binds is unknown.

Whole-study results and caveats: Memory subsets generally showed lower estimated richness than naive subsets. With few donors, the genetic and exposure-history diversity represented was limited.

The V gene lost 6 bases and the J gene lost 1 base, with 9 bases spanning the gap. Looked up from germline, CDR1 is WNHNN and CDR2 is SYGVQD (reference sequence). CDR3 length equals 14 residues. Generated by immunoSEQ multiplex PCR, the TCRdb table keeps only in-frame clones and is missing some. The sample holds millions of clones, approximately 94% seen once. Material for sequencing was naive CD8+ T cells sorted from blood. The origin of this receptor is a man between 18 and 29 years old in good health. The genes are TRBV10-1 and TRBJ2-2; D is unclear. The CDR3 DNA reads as TGCGCCAGCAGCGCGACTTGGAACACCGGGGAGCTGTTTTTT. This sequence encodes CASSATWNTGELFF.